The clone carrying this T cell receptor beta chain was counted a few times. Here immunoSEQ multiplex PCR was the method, and the copy in TCRdb shows in-frame clones only, minus some. The sample shows a few hundred thousand clones, approximately 85% of them seen only once. The data were taken from a study of blood T cell repertoires in COVID-19. Background on the study: PBMCs, B-cell-depleted T cells, or T cells were the source of the cDNA or gDNA that made up the material.

Material for sequencing was peripheral blood. The sequence derives from a human donor in a cohort sampled during active COVID-19.

CDR3 sequence reads: CATSAGGSNQPQHF. CDR3 DNA: TGTGCCACCAGTGCAGGTGGTAGCAATCAGCCCCAGCATTTT. The V call is TRBV24-1, the J call TRBJ1-5; D is uncertain. Looked up from germline, CDR1 is KGHDR and CDR2 is SFDVKD. The CDR3 contains 14 residues. V lost 5 bases to trimming and J lost 0 bases, with 7 bases between them.